A selection of T cell receptor beta chains follows, all from one sample in a study of shared clonotypes between healthy human individuals. Generated by immunoSEQ multiplex PCR, the TCRdb table keeps only in-frame clones and is missing some. The table lists over 2 million clones, 85% to 95% of them singletons. Sample: naive CD4+ T cells from PBMCs. The receptors were sampled from a man between 18 and 35 years old in good health. Some clones in this sample may be carry-over from other donors' samples. Each CDR3 is given with its conserved first and last residue. The D gene is left open where the match is weak. Size tells how often a clone was seen (once, few, many) or the class of an expanded clone, and some rows leave it out.

v_gene	d_gene	abundance	j_gene	CDR3nt	CDR3aa
TRBV5-1	TRBD2	-	TRBJ2-1	TGCGCCACCCGGACTAGCGGGTACTACAATGAGCAGTTCTTC	CATRTSGYYNEQFF
TRBV30	-	-	TRBJ1-4	TGTGCCTGGAAGGGAGGTGAAAAACTGTTTTTT	CAWKGGEKLFF
TRBV30	TRBD1	-	TRBJ2-7	TGTGCCTGGGGGGGTCCGGGACAGGGACCCGGCGAGCAGTACTTC	CAWGGPGQGPGEQYF
TRBV10-3	-	-	TRBJ2-7	TGTGCCATCAGTAAACAGGGCGACGAGCAGTACTTC	CAISKQGDEQYF
TRBV5-1	-	-	TRBJ2-2	TGCGCCAGCAGCTTGGTCTCGACCGGGGAGCTGTTTTTT	CASSLVSTGELFF
TRBV29-1	-	-	TRBJ1-1	TGCAGCGTCGCAGGGGTTTTGAACACTGAAGCTTTCTTT	CSVAGVLNTEAFF
TRBV7-8	TRBD1	-	TRBJ2-7	TGTGCCAGCAGCCAATCGAGAGGACAGGGGTCCGGAAGGTGGTACGAGCAGTACTTC	CASSQSRGQGSGRWYEQYF
TRBV28	-	-	TRBJ2-7	TGTGCCAGCAGTTTACCTTCGGCAGGGAACTACGAGCAGTACTTC	CASSLPSAGNYEQYF
TRBV18	-	-	TRBJ2-7	TGTGCCAGCTCACCACCTATCAGACAGAGCTCCTACGAGCAGTACTTC	CASSPPIRQSSYEQYF
TRBV5-8	TRBD1	-	TRBJ1-1	TGTGCCAGCAGCACAGGATCCAGGGGGCCGACTGAAGCTTTCTTT	CASSTGSRGPTEAFF
TRBV5-1	-	-	TRBJ2-1	TGCGCCAGCAGCTTTGGTCTAGCTGGGTCCTACAATGAGCAGTTCTTC	CASSFGLAGSYNEQFF
TRBV2	-	-	TRBJ2-5	TGTGCCAGCAGTGTAGGGGCCCTAGAGACCCAGTACTTC	CASSVGALETQYF
TRBV5-1	TRBD2	-	TRBJ2-3	TGCGCCAGCAGCTTGACTAGCGGGCAAACAGATACGCAGTATTTT	CASSLTSGQTDTQYF
TRBV6-1	TRBD1	-	TRBJ2-4	TGTGCCAGCAAGCCACAGGGGGCCCTAAACATTCAGTACTTC	CASKPQGALNIQYF
TRBV7-6	-	once	TRBJ1-2	TGTGCCAGCAGCCCAGGCATCGGGGCGCAGGCCCTTGGCTACACCTTC	CASSPGIGAQALGYTF
TRBV18	TRBD1	-	TRBJ1-4	TGTGCCAGCTCAACCCGACAGGGAAATGAAAAACTGTTTTTT	CASSTRQGNEKLFF
TRBV7-2	-	-	TRBJ2-5	TGTGCCAGCAGCCGGGGCCGTTCGGGGGGCGAGGAGACCCAGTACTTC	CASSRGRSGGEETQYF
TRBV29-1	-	-	TRBJ1-2	TGCAGCGTTGAGGCAGCGTTTAATGGGGACGGCTACACCTTC	CSVEAAFNGDGYTF
TRBV9	TRBD1	-	TRBJ2-5	TGTGCCAGCAGCGTCACAGGGGGGAGTGAGACCCAGTACTTC	CASSVTGGSETQYF
TRBV19	-	-	TRBJ1-5	TGTGCCAGTAGTATAGATCTTCGGGGGTATAGCAATCAGCCCCAGCATTTT	CASSIDLRGYSNQPQHF
TRBV19	-	few	TRBJ2-2	TGTGCCAGTAGTGGGGGAGACACGAACACCGGGGAGCTGTTTTTT	CASSGGDTNTGELFF
TRBV15	-	-	TRBJ2-6	TGTGCCACCAGCGGGCGGGTCGCAGGGGTTGGGGCCAACGTCCTGACTTTC	CATSGRVAGVGANVLTF
TRBV21-1	-	-	TRBJ2-2	TGTGCCAGCAGCCCGAACATTGGAGGCCTAGCGGGAGGGACCGGGGAGCTGTTTTTT	CASSPNIGGLAGGTGELFF
TRBV7-3	TRBD2	-	TRBJ2-1	TGTGCCAGCAGTCTCGCGGGAGACAATGAGCAGTTCTTC	CASSLAGDNEQFF
TRBV5-1	-	-	TRBJ2-3	TGCGCCAGCAGCTTGGGGGGAGCAGATACGCAGTATTTT	CASSLGGADTQYF
TRBV18	TRBD2	once	TRBJ2-5	TGTGCCAGCTCACCACCGGGTAGCGGGAGGGCCTCGGAGACCCAGTACTTC	CASSPPGSGRASETQYF
TRBV14	-	-	TRBJ2-3	TGTGCCAGCAGCCAAGATTGGGGGGCTGGCACAGATACGCAGTATTTT	CASSQDWGAGTDTQYF
TRBV5-1	TRBD2	-	TRBJ2-7	TGCGCCAGCAGCCATGGACTAGCGGGGTTCTCCTACGAGCAGTACTTC	CASSHGLAGFSYEQYF
TRBV6-1	-	-	TRBJ1-1	TGTGCCAGCAGTGAAACGACAGCGAACACTGAAGCTTTCTTT	CASSETTANTEAFF
TRBV4-3	TRBD2	-	TRBJ2-1	TGCGCCAGCAGCCAAGTGGGGACTAGCGGGGGGTATAGGGTCTCCTACAATGAGCAGTTCTTC	CASSQVGTSGGYRVSYNEQFF
TRBV29-1	-	-	TRBJ2-1	TGCAGCGTTGGATCTTGGACTGTTGAGCAGTTCTTC	CSVGSWTVEQFF
TRBV28	-	-	TRBJ2-7	TGTGCCAGCAGTGCCCATTACGAGCAGTACTTC	CASSAHYEQYF
TRBV5-1	TRBD1	-	TRBJ2-7	TGCGCCAGCAGCTGGGGACAGCGGCAGGGCGAGCAGTACTTC	CASSWGQRQGEQYF
TRBV7-6	TRBD2	once	TRBJ2-3	TGTGCCAGCAGCTCGGGACTAGCGGGGCGTCGAAATACGCAGTATTTT	CASSSGLAGRRNTQYF
TRBV28	-	-	TRBJ2-2	TGTGCCAGCAGGGGAGACAGGAGCACCGGGGAGCTGTTTTTT	CASRGDRSTGELFF
TRBV7-2	-	-	TRBJ2-1	TGTGCCAGCAGCCTCGAGCGTGGAGCCTACAATGAGCAGTTCTTC	CASSLERGAYNEQFF
TRBV21-1	-	-	TRBJ2-2	TGTGCCAGCAGCAAAGAAGCCGTCGTCGGGGAGCTGTTTTTT	CASSKEAVVGELFF
TRBV30	-	-	TRBJ2-7	TGTGCCTGGAGTGAGGGAGACTACGAGCAGTACTTC	CAWSEGDYEQYF
TRBV6-5	-	-	TRBJ1-1	TGTGCCAGCAGTAGGAATCATCGGGGCGCTGAAGCTTTCTTT	CASSRNHRGAEAFF
TRBV4-2	TRBD2	once	TRBJ2-3	TGTGCCAGCAGCCGCCCGACTAGCGGGACTAGCACAGATACGCAGTATTTT	CASSRPTSGTSTDTQYF
TRBV15	TRBD1	-	TRBJ2-1	TGTGCCACCAGCAGAGGGCTGAGTGGACAGGGACCCCTCTTC	CATSRGLSGQGPLF
TRBV10-1	-	-	TRBJ2-2	TGCGCCAGCAGTGAGCTGACCGCGGCGAACACCGGGGAGCTGTTTTTT	CASSELTAANTGELFF
TRBV29-1	-	-	TRBJ1-5	TGCAGCGTTGGAGGGACCCTTTGGGGGATCGGCAATCAGCCCCAGCATTTT	CSVGGTLWGIGNQPQHF
TRBV29-1	-	-	TRBJ1-1	TGCAGCGTTAACAGGCGATCTGAAGCTTTCTTT	CSVNRRSEAFF
TRBV7-6	TRBD2	-	TRBJ2-5	TGTGCCAGCAGCTTAACCGCGGGGGGGGAGACCCAGTACTTC	CASSLTAGGETQYF
TRBV5-1	-	-	TRBJ1-2	TGCGCCAGCAGCCCCCAAACGACATCGGAAAGTGGCTACACCTTC	CASSPQTTSESGYTF
TRBV10-3	TRBD1	-	TRBJ1-1	TGTGCCATCAGTGACAGGGGACAGGGCCCTGAAGCTTTCTTT	CAISDRGQGPEAFF
TRBV6-6	-	-	TRBJ1-1	TGTGCCAGCACCCACAGGGTTGTGAACACTGAAGCTTTCTTT	CASTHRVVNTEAFF
TRBV7-2	-	-	TRBJ1-1	TGTGCCAGCAGCTTATGGGGGGGGCCTGAAGCTTTCTTT	CASSLWGGPEAFF
TRBV19	TRBD1	-	TRBJ1-1	TGTGCCAGTAGTGCCCGACAGGGTGGAAGCACTGAAGCTTTCTTT	CASSARQGGSTEAFF
TRBV30	TRBD2	-	TRBJ2-1	TGTGCCAGTACTAGCGGGAGTTTTAATGAGCAGTTCTTC	CASTSGSFNEQFF
TRBV7-3	-	-	TRBJ1-1	TGTGCCAGCAGCTATCAGTTGAACACTGAAGCTTTCTTT	CASSYQLNTEAFF
TRBV7-9	-	-	TRBJ2-7	TGTGCCAGCAGCTTAACTTGGGCGGAAAATCCCCCCGAGCAGTACTTC	CASSLTWAENPPEQYF
TRBV27	-	-	TRBJ1-1	TGTGCCAGCAGTTTATTTCGGGTCACTGAAGCTTTCTTT	CASSLFRVTEAFF
TRBV28	TRBD1	-	TRBJ2-2	TGTGCCAGCAGGACAGGGGGTTCTACCGGGGAGCTGTTTTTT	CASRTGGSTGELFF
TRBV2	-	-	TRBJ2-2	TGTGCCAGCAGTGAAGACCTCTGGGACACCGGGGAGCTGTTTTTT	CASSEDLWDTGELFF
TRBV6-5	-	few	TRBJ1-1	TGTGCCAGCACGTGGAACACTGAAGCTTTCTTT	CASTWNTEAFF
TRBV6-6	-	-	TRBJ2-7	TGTGCCAGCAGTTACCGACAGAAGCAGTACTTC	CASSYRQKQYF